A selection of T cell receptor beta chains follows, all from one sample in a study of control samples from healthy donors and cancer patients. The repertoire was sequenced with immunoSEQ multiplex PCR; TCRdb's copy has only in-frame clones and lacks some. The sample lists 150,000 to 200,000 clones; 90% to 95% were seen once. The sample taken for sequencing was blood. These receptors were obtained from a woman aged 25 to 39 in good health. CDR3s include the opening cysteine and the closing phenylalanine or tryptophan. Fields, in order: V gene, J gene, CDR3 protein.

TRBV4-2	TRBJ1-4	CASSQATEATNEKLFF
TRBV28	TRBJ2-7	CASSFTAGTGGEQYF
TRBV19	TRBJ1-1	CASSGPGQPNTEAFF
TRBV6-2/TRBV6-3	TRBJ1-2	CASSAQGANYGYIF
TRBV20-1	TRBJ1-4	CSAEKDAKLFF
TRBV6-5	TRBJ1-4	CASSLTTTNEKLFF
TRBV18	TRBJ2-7	CASSDRDSYEQYF
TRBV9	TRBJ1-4	CASSEGPRGNEKLFF
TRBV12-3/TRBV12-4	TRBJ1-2	CASSLGQHYGYTF
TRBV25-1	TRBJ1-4	CASSDTGRDEKLFF
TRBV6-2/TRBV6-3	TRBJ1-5	CASSYEQLSNQPQHF
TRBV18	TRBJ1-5	CASSPTGNNQPQHF
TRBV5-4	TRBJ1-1	CASSLAGRGTEAFF
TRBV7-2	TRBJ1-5	CASSLGRTENQPQHF
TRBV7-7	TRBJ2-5	CASSRLAGVQETQYF
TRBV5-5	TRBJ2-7	CASSLGTPSYEQYF
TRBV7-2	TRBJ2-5	CASSTRDRGRVMETQYF
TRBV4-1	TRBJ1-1	CASLGGSSEAFF
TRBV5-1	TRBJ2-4	CASSLGELAKNIQYF
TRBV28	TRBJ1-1	CASSLTGGNTEAFF
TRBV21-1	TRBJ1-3	CASSPTGRSGNTIYF
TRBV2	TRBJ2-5	CASSEAGGYETQYF
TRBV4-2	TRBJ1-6	CASSHGQGGSPLHF